The 29 T cell receptor beta chains below come from one sample, sequenced in a study of T cells in Graves' hyperthyroidism and ophthalmopathy. Amplification of TCR beta CDR3 regions used RNA as the template. An initial round of RT-PCR targeting the TCR CDR3 relied on the HTBI primer set. Via MiXCR, TCRdb re-called the multiplex PCR reads, giving one row per CDR3 protein. Found here are 300,000 to 350,000 distinct CDR3 sequences, approximately 22% of them singletons; the top ten hold around half. Sequenced input: blood. These receptors came from a woman aged 50 to 60 with Graves' hyperthyroidism.

The gene calls are TRBV3-1 and TRBJ1-2, with unresolved D. V was pared by 2 bases and J by 5 bases, with 12 bases between. From germline, CDR1 is LGHDT and CDR2 YNNKEL (reference sequence). The CDR3 loop spans 14 amino acids. The CDR3 loop is CASSQRGTGYGYTF. The CDR3 nucleotides read TGTGCCAGCAGCCAACGCGGAACCGGTTATGGCTACACCTTC.

This clonotype came up a few times. The chain recombines TRBV5-1 with TRBJ1-2; 7 bases match TRBD1. The ends lost 4 bases at V and 2 bases at J; junction bases unmatched: 14. CDR1 and CDR2 from the germline V gene are SGHRS and YFSETQ. The CDR3 runs 17 residues. In nucleotides, the CDR3 is TGCGCCAGCAGCACCGGGGACAGTCTAAAAGGGAACTATGGCTACACCTTC. It is translated as CASSTGDSLKGNYGYTF.

The rearrangement joins TRBV6-1 to TRBJ1-2; TRBD1 is a possible D gene (6 bases). Germline CDR1 reads MNHNS; CDR2 reads SASEGT. The CDR3 consists of 13 residues. Trimming shortened V by 5 bases and J by 6 bases, and 13 bases separated the two germline ends. CDR3 in DNA: TGTGCCAGCAGTTCACAGGGTTCGGATGGCTACACCTTC. Encoded protein: CASSSQGSDGYTF.

The table lists this clonotype with many counts. The chain carries TRBV6-2 or TRBV6-3 and TRBJ2-3; D might be TRBD1 (7 bases). V shed 6 bases and J shed 5 bases, with 15 bases lying between them. CDR3 length: 14 amino acids. Germline CDR1 and CDR2: MNHEY and SVGEGT. This chain's CDR3 is CASRGGGAGDTQYF. The CDR3 nucleotides are TGTGCCAGCAGAGGAGGGGGCGCAGGAGATACGCAGTATTTT.

This clonotype was detected ten times or more. Mismatch with germline at one junction end may stem from a read error. The chain recombines TRBV9 with TRBJ2-1; no reliable D call. CDR1 and CDR2 from the germline V gene are SGDLS and YYNGEE. The CDR3 covers 15 residues. This CDR3 is CATSEVLSSYNEQFF. DNA for the CDR3: TGTGCCACCAGCGAGGTGCTGAGCTCCTACAATGAGCAGTTCTTC.

This clonotype has a handful of counts. This chain uses TRBV5-1 with TRBJ2-1, with 7 bases that match TRBD2. Losses at the gene ends were 3 bases for V and 0 bases for J; bases not matched to a gene: 15. The CDR3 runs 19 residues. The germline CDR1 and CDR2 sequences are SGHRS and YFSETQ. The CDR3 is CASSWGERGMWGSYNEQFF. The CDR3 DNA is TGCGCCAGCAGCTGGGGTGAGCGGGGTATGTGGGGCTCCTACAATGAGCAGTTCTTC.

This clonotype was seen more than once but under ten times. The chain recombines TRBV12-3 or TRBV12-4 with TRBJ2-5, with D possibly matching TRBD2 (5 bases). Trimming took off 4 bases at V and 5 bases at J, with 20 bases between the two ends. The CDR3 has 16 residues. The CDR3 here is CASSSVRGRRWETQYF. CDR3 nucleotides: TGTGCCAGCAGTTCAGTTCGAGGGCGCCGTTGGGAGACCCAGTACTTC.

This clonotype occurred many times. The rearrangement uses TRBV6-5 and TRBJ2-2; D may correspond to TRBD1 or TRBD2 (5 bases each). Germline V gene sequence: CDR1 MNHEY, CDR2 SVGAGI. Trimming took 3 bases from V and 7 from J, leaving 12 bases between them. This CDR3 region has 14 residues. In nucleotides, the CDR3 is TGTGCCAGCAGTTATTTCAGGGAGAGCGGGGAGCTGTTTTTT. Its protein product is CASSYFRESGELFF.

The chain has TRBV6-1 and TRBJ1-3; tentative D call: TRBD1 (5 bases). Germline CDR1 reads MNHNS; CDR2 reads SASEGT. CDR3 length: 14 amino acids. V dropped 5 bases and J dropped 4 bases, with 12 bases sitting between them. The CDR3 spells CASSPGTRGNTIYF. CDR3 nucleotide sequence: TGTGCCAGCAGTCCCGGGACGAGAGGAAACACCATATATTTT.

This clonotype was counted many times. The chain is built from TRBV11-2 and TRBJ1-5; the D is unclear. This CDR3 has 15 amino acids. V was clipped by 5 bases and J by 0 bases, with 11 bases between them. Germline V lookup: CDR1 SGHAT, CDR2 FQNNGV. The CDR3 coding sequence is TGTGCCAGCAGCCCAACCGCCGGTAGCAATCAGCCCCAGCATTTT. It translates to CASSPTAGSNQPQHF.

The chain is built from TRBV6-5 and TRBJ1-5, with D unresolved. Germline-derived CDR1 and CDR2 are MNHEY and SVGAGI. Trimming cost V 4 bases and J 0 bases, with 10 bases left between them. CDR3 length: 15 residues. The CDR3 DNA follows: TGTGCCAGCAGTTCCACTTCATCTAGCAATCAGCCCCAGCATTTT. Its translation: CASSSTSSSNQPQHF.

This clonotype was counted ten times or more. The chain recombines TRBV27 with TRBJ1-2; 7 bases agree with TRBD1. CDR1 and CDR2 from the germline V gene are MNHEY and SMNVEV (reference sequence). J lost 3 bases, V lost 5 bases, and 0 bases had no gene match. This CDR3 is 12 amino acids long. The CDR3 loop is CASSQGDYGYTF. CDR3 coding DNA: TGTGCCAGCAGTCAGGGGGACTATGGCTACACCTTC.

This clonotype occurred many times. The gene calls are TRBV30 and TRBJ2-7, with D tentatively TRBD1 (5 bases). The V gene's germline CDR1 is GTSNPN and CDR2 SVGIG (reference sequence). This CDR3 is 15 amino acids long. Trimming took 0 bases from V and 2 from J, leaving 14 bases between them. This CDR3 reads CAWSVSWQGAYEQYF. Here the CDR3 DNA reads TGTGCCTGGAGTGTAAGTTGGCAGGGTGCCTACGAGCAGTACTTC.

This clonotype was detected ten times or more. V gene TRBV4-2 combines with J gene TRBJ2-7; TRBD2 agrees at 10 bases. Losses at the gene ends were 0 bases for V and 4 bases for J; bases not matched to a gene: 6. Germline assignment: CDR1 LGHNA and CDR2 YNFKEQ. This CDR3 has 16 amino acids. The CDR3 sequence: CASSQDLSGRGYEQYF. The DNA of the CDR3 is TGTGCCAGCAGCCAAGATCTGAGCGGGAGGGGGTACGAGCAGTACTTC.

The rearrangement uses TRBV7-9 and TRBJ2-1; either TRBD1 or TRBD2 may fit D (5 bases each). Germline CDR1 reads SEHNR; CDR2 reads FQNEAQ (reference sequence). The length of the CDR3 is 12 residues. The V end lost 6 bases, the J end lost 10 bases, and 13 bases lay between the germline ends. The CDR3 is CASSLAGTEQFF. The CDR3 DNA is TGTGCCAGCAGTCTGGCTGGGACGGAGCAGTTCTTC.

This clonotype has ten or more counts. CDR3 DNA sequence: TGTGCCAGCAGTGAAGCTGGGACAGGGGGAGGTCGCGAGACCCAGTACTTC. This gives the protein CASSEAGTGGGRETQYF. The chain links TRBV6-1 to TRBJ2-5; 11 bases map to TRBD1. Per the germline V gene, CDR1 is MNHNS and CDR2 is SASEGT. CDR3 length: 17 amino acids. V lost 0 bases to trimming and J lost 5 bases; unmatched junction nucleotides: 8.

This clonotype has a count of ten or more. The chain is built from TRBV5-1 and TRBJ2-1; either TRBD1 or TRBD2 may supply D (5 bases each). Between the trimmed V and J ends, which lost 1 base and 4 bases, there was a span of 12 bases. CDR1 and CDR2 (germline): SGHRS, YFSETQ. CDR3 size: 15 residues. The CDR3 loop is CASSLIGAGYNEQFF. The CDR3 DNA is TGCGCCAGCAGCTTGATCGGGGCCGGGTACAATGAGCAGTTCTTC.

This clonotype has a single count. V and J are TRBV20-1 and TRBJ2-1; 16 bases are shared with TRBD2. The trim removed 2 bases at V and 9 bases at J, leaving 7 bases unmatched. This CDR3 contains 16 residues. Germline-derived CDR1 and CDR2 are DFQATT and SNEGSKA (reference sequence). CDR3 in amino acids: CSARSGTSGRAGEQFF. The CDR3 bases are TGCAGTGCTAGATCGGGGACTAGCGGGAGGGCCGGTGAGCAGTTCTTC.

The gene calls are TRBV4-1 and TRBJ2-7; D might be TRBD2 (6 bases). V dropped 1 base and J dropped 6 bases, with 10 bases sitting between them. The CDR3 runs to 13 residues. Germline lookup yields CDR1 MGHRA and CDR2 YSYEKL. The CDR3 loop is CASSQGGVSEQYF. The CDR3, as DNA: TGCGCCAGCAGCCAAGGCGGGGTTAGCGAGCAGTACTTC.

CDR3 residues: CASSSPLLQTSGGFESTDTQYF. The CDR3 DNA follows: TGTGCCAGCAGTTCACCATTGTTACAGACTAGCGGGGGGTTCGAGAGCACAGATACGCAGTATTTT. The rearrangement joins TRBV6-2 or TRBV6-3 to TRBJ2-3; 13 bases match TRBD2. V dropped 4 bases and J dropped 0; count of bases not matched to a gene: 19. Germline V gives CDR1 MNHEY, CDR2 SVGEGT. The CDR3 contains 22 residues.

In its sample, this clonotype was seen many times. V gene TRBV28 combines with J gene TRBJ2-1, with 13 bases that match TRBD2. The ends lost 6 bases at V and 9 bases at J; junction bases unmatched: 8. In germline, CDR1 is MDHEN, CDR2 SYDVKM. The CDR3 covers 15 residues. CDR3 loop: CASSQGGLAGFEQFF. CDR3 sequence (DNA): TGTGCCAGCAGCCAAGGGGGACTAGCGGGGTTTGAGCAGTTCTTC.

This clonotype was counted at least ten times. This chain connects TRBV6-1 to TRBJ1-5, with 7 bases fitting TRBD1. Trimming cost V 6 bases and J 2 bases; bases outside gene matches: 10. Looked up from germline, CDR1 is MNHNS and CDR2 is SASEGT. The CDR3 runs 16 residues. The CDR3 region is CASRPFQGGGNQPQHF. The CDR3 region has the DNA TGTGCCAGCAGACCCTTCCAGGGGGGTGGCAATCAGCCCCAGCATTTT.

Only a few counts were recorded for this clonotype. The gene calls are TRBV3-1 and TRBJ1-2, with 8 bases fitting TRBD1. Germline V gene lookup returns CDR1 LGHDT and CDR2 YNNKEL (reference sequence). J was trimmed by 1 base and V by 1 base; bases with no gene match: 2. The length of the CDR3 is 15 residues. The CDR3: CASSQGTGYNYGYTF. The CDR3 bases are TGTGCCAGCAGCCAAGGGACAGGGTATAACTATGGCTACACCTTC. The variable domain in full, completed from reference TRBV3-1 and TRBJ1-2, reads DTAVSQTPKYLVTQMGNDKSIKCEQNLGHDTMYWYKQDSKKFLKIMFSYNNKELIINETVPNRFSPKSPDKAHLNLHINSLELGDSAVYFCASSQGTGYNYGYTFGSGTRLTVV.

This chain uses TRBV29-1 with TRBJ2-1; 9 bases fit TRBD1. This CDR3 region has 19 residues. Trimming cost V 0 bases and J 3 bases; bases outside gene matches: 15. CDR1 is SQVTM and CDR2 is ANQGSEA in the germline V gene. Here the CDR3 DNA reads TGCAGCGTTGAAGATTTTAGGGGACAGGGCCCCTCGAACTACAATGAGCAGTTCTTC. It is translated as CSVEDFRGQGPSNYNEQFF.

There are a few counts of this clonotype. This chain connects TRBV4-2 to TRBJ1-5, with TRBD1 as a possible D gene (5 bases). Germline V gene sequence: CDR1 LGHNA, CDR2 YNFKEQ. Trimming stripped 5 bases from V and 4 bases from J, with 12 bases between. The CDR3 sequence is 14 residues long. CDR3 nucleotide sequence: TGTGCCAGCAGCTGGGACGGCAAGAATCAGCCCCAGCATTTT. Its translation: CASSWDGKNQPQHF.

This clonotype came up many times. This chain links TRBV9 with TRBJ1-1; D is perhaps TRBD1 (5 bases). This CDR3 contains 18 residues. Trimming left V 3 bases short and J 5 bases short, with 26 bases between. CDR1 SGDLS and CDR2 YYNGEE come from the germline V gene. The CDR3 protein is CASSARRGDGKGITEAFF. As DNA, the CDR3 is TGTGCCAGCAGCGCTAGACGAGGAGACGGGAAGGGGATTACTGAAGCTTTCTTT.

This clonotype was seen repeatedly, ten times or more. The rearrangement links TRBV5-1 to TRBJ2-3, with D possibly being TRBD2 (5 bases). Germline CDR1 and CDR2: SGHRS and YFSETQ. Deletions cut 5 bases from V and 6 bases from J, with 10 bases between. CDR3 length: 12 residues. The CDR3 loop reads CASRLTGDTQYF. In DNA form, the CDR3 reads TGCGCCAGCAGGCTTACGGGGGATACGCAGTATTTT.

This clonotype was found a few times. V usage is TRBV5-8 and J usage is TRBJ2-7, with no clear D. The CDR3 is made up of 12 amino acids. Trimming cost V 4 bases and J 0 bases, with 5 bases left between them. CDR1 is SGHTS and CDR2 is YDEGEE in the germline V gene. The CDR3, as DNA: TGTGCCAGCAGCGTTCACTCCTACGAGCAGTACTTC. It encodes CASSVHSYEQYF.

This clonotype was recorded only once. This chain connects TRBV29-1 to TRBJ1-5; tentative D call: TRBD1 (6 bases). Germline CDR1 reads SQVTM; CDR2 reads ANQGSEA. With 3 bases removed from V and 7 bases from J, the gap between germline ends came to 13 bases. The CDR3 contains 13 residues. The CDR3 reads CSVDQGRGQPQHF. CDR3 DNA sequence: TGCAGCGTTGATCAGGGGAGGGGGCAGCCCCAGCATTTT.